The TCR beta chain under discussion was sequenced for a study of blood T cell repertoires in COVID-19. CDR3 length: 15 amino acids. Germline-derived CDR1 and CDR2 are SGHRS and YFSETQ. V lost 3 bases, J lost 2 bases, and 14 bases lay in between. Measured with immunoSEQ multiplex PCR; TCRdb has only the in-frame clones, and not every one. The data contain about 240,000 clones, around 87% of them seen just once; the ten biggest clones take up under 9%. This clonotype was obtained from a woman aged 70 to 79 with active or convalescent COVID-19. The chain joins TRBV5-1 to TRBJ2-5, with TRBD1 as a possible D gene (6 bases). Material: peripheral blood. In DNA, the CDR3 is TGCGCCAGCAGCTCTTATCTGGGGGCTCAAGAGACCCAGTACTTC. It codes for CASSSYLGAQETQYF.